This T cell receptor beta chain was profiled in a study of blood T cell repertoires in COVID-19. Study as a whole: T cells, B-cell-depleted T cells, or PBMCs provided the cDNA or gDNA that served as material.

Clones were read by immunoSEQ multiplex PCR, and TCRdb kept only the in-frame ones, dropping some. The sample yields 75,000 to 100,000 clones, around 88% seen once. Sequencing was done on a sample of peripheral blood. This TCR derives from an elderly man with acute or convalescent COVID-19.

CDR3 protein: CASSRGPRNDDQPQHF. CDR3 nucleotides: TGTGCCAGCAGCCGGGGCCCTAGGAACGACGATCAGCCCCAGCATTTT. V and J are TRBV6-2 or TRBV6-3 and TRBJ1-5, with D possibly TRBD1 on 5 matching bases. The V end was cut by 6 bases, the J end by 5 bases, with 20 bases between. CDR1 is MNHEY, CDR2 SVGEGT, per germline. This CDR3 is 16 amino acids long.